What follows is one T cell receptor (beta chain) and its context. Its antigen is currently not known. No much larger clone exists at a distance of one base, and base qualities are not known. The CDR3 sequence holds 13 residues, the cysteine and phenylalanine included. The read is trimmed to its CDR3 DNA, 39 bases read in frame from base 1. The V end loses 10 bases and the J end loses 7 bases, and a stretch of 16 bases separates them. As encoded in the germline V gene, CDR1 is MNHEY while CDR2 is SVGAGI. TCRbeta CDR3 regions were amplified from genomic DNA using the immunoSEQ Assay, a bias-controlled multiplex PCR. As for how the authors treated the data: Within the assay, amplification of reference gene primers was used to estimate how many nucleated cells each sample contained. To quantify the absolute abundance of each unique TCRbeta CDR3 rearrangement, sequence reads were collapsed and filtered. Productive Simpson clonality was computed per sample as the square root of Simpson's diversity index over productive rearrangements. In its TCRdb copy, this immuneACCESS table keeps in-frame sequences only and misses some clones. Where compared with another copy, unresolved V genes explain less than half of these, and the others have no known cause. The V and J calls and clone size come from that table; D and trimming were worked out from the DNA. In this sample the table shows under 300,000 clones, roughly 90% of which occur a single time. The ten biggest clones cover about 2.3% of the sample.

The sample originates from a study of blood T cell repertoires in COVID-19 (dated by TCRdb to the early 2020s). General notes on the study: The collaborator samples originated in the United States, Italy and Spain and spanned the acute and convalescent phases of COVID-19. The prospective study material was composed of cDNA or gDNA derived from T cells, B-cell-depleted T cells, or PBMCs. Subjects who had been exposed to COVID-19, were actively infected with it, or had recovered from it provided the deeply sampled blood TCRbeta repertoires that made up the dataset. The repertoires were made available in a free public database intended to serve as a resource for research on the immune response to SARS-CoV-2. The samples were drawn from two sources: the first 160 participants of the ongoing ImmuneRACE study, and some 1,300 subjects contributed by 6 global collaborators. Sample metadata almost always included a de-identified subject ID, COVID-19 status, age in years and sex. Where HLA class I and class II types were available, the types were taken from metadata supplied by the sample provider, not from assay-based typing. Paper-wide results and their limitations: Clinical and demographic metadata were provided uncurated, with the amount varying by source and participant.

Participants in the prospective study were aged roughly 18 to 95 years, lived in more than 20 United States geographic areas, and enrolled through a virtual design. To assign participants to cohorts, the prospective study relied on clinical history that participants themselves reported in a screening survey and a study questionnaire. In the prospective study, whole blood, serum and a nasopharyngeal or oropharyngeal swab were collected from each participant by mobile phlebotomists. Participants in the prospective study had the option to provide additional blood draws and questionnaires over a roughly two-month period. Prospective study blood samples were shipped either frozen or at room temperature before DNA extraction.

The sequence links TRBV6-5 to TRBJ1-4; TRBD1 is a possible D gene, resting on 6 matching bases. This sequence was found in a woman aged 40-49 years with acute COVID-19. The sample taken for sequencing was PBMCs or T cells enriched from blood (not recorded which). The DNA reads as follows: TGTGCCACCCGAGGGGGAGGGCTTGAAAAACTGTTTTTT. This gives the protein CATRGGGLEKLFF.